The 30 T cell receptor beta chains below come from one sample, sequenced in a study of OX40 agonist ivuxolimab in advanced cancers. Data came from immunoSEQ multiplex PCR; TCRdb stores just in-frame clones and leaves some out. The table lists roughly 39,000 clones, 70% to 90% of them singletons, with about 6.3% in the top ten. The specimen was CD4+ or CD8+ T cells sorted from blood, collected in a trial of the OX40 agonist ivuxolimab. These receptors came from an adult with an advanced solid tumor such as melanoma, head and neck, liver or kidney cancer.

This chain uses TRBV4-2 with TRBJ2-7; possibly TRBD2 for D (6 bases). CDR1 is LGHNA and CDR2 is YNFKEQ in the germline V gene. The CDR3 is 15 amino acids. V was trimmed by 0 bases and J by 2 bases, leaving 11 bases between them. The CDR3 sequence: CASSQDLSGAYEQYF. Written as DNA, the CDR3 is TGTGCCAGCAGCCAAGATTTATCGGGGGCCTACGAGCAGTACTTC.

The J gene is TRBJ2-7, the V gene TRBV11-1; tentatively, D is TRBD1 (6 bases). Trimming removed 1 base from V and 6 bases from J, with 10 bases in between. From germline, CDR1 is SGHAT and CDR2 FQDESV (reference sequence). CDR3 length equals 13 residues. DNA of the CDR3: TGTGCCAGCAGCTTAGTTAGGGGGAGCGAGCAGTACTTC. Amino acid sequence: CASSLVRGSEQYF.

This clone has only a few counts. This chain links TRBV4-1 with TRBJ2-7; 8 nucleotides agree with TRBD2. The CDR3 sequence is 15 residues long. Germline V gene sequence: CDR1 MGHRA, CDR2 YSYEKL. J gave up 4 bases and V 1 base, and 6 bases lay outside the gene matches. As DNA, the CDR3 is TGCGCCAGCAGCCAAGGTCCGGGAGGGCGGTACGAGCAGTACTTC. It yields the protein CASSQGPGGRYEQYF.

The CDR3 sequence: CASSPSKYEQYF. The DNA for the CDR3 is TGTGCCAGCAGTCCCAGTAAGTACGAGCAGTACTTC. The chain recombines TRBV6-1 with TRBJ2-7, with unresolved D. Trimming shortened V by 5 bases and J by 4 bases, and 9 bases separated the two germline ends. Germline V gene lookup returns CDR1 MNHNS and CDR2 SASEGT. The CDR3 totals 12 residues.

The chain couples TRBV5-1 to TRBJ2-1; 9 bases are shared with TRBD2. CDR1 is SGHRS and CDR2 is YFSETQ in the germline V gene. V lost 3 bases to trimming and J lost 6 bases; unmatched junction nucleotides: 7. This CDR3 region has 15 residues. The CDR3 DNA sequence: TGCGCCAGCAGCTCCGGGGGGACTAGCAGCAATGAGCAGTTCTTC. Translated: CASSSGGTSSNEQFF. The full variable domain, its missing parts supplied by reference TRBV5-1 and TRBJ2-1, is KAGVTQTPRYLIKTRGQQVTLSCSPISGHRSVSWYQQTPGQGLQFLFEYFSETQRNKGNFPGRFSGRQFSNSRSEMNVSTLELGDSALYLCASSSGGTSSNEQFFGPGTRLTVL.

This chain connects TRBV5-6 to TRBJ1-1; D possibly corresponds to TRBD1 (5 bases). The V end was cut by 4 bases, the J end by 4 bases, with 14 bases between. Germline CDR1 reads SGHDT; CDR2 reads YYEEEE. CDR3 length: 14 amino acids. Here the CDR3 reads CASSPPWGSTEAFF. In nucleotides, the CDR3 is TGTGCCAGCAGCCCACCATGGGGGTCCACTGAAGCTTTCTTT.

The chain joins TRBV5-4 to TRBJ2-6; the D is unclear. CDR1 is SGHNT and CDR2 is YYREEE in the germline V gene (reference sequence). This CDR3 comprises 14 residues. Trimming removed 3 bases from V and 0 bases from J, with 4 bases in between. The CDR3 region is CASSSSSGANVLTF. The CDR3 nucleotides read TGTGCCAGCAGCTCTAGCTCTGGGGCCAACGTCCTGACTTTC.

The chain links TRBV2 to TRBJ1-2; D is undetermined. Germline lookup yields CDR1 SNHLY and CDR2 FYNNEI. This CDR3 region has 12 residues. V was cut by 6 bases and J by 1 base, with 6 bases left in between. The CDR3 DNA reads TGTGCCAGCAGCGACCGTAACTATGGCTACACCTTC. This translates into CASSDRNYGYTF.

In this sample, this clone turned up once. V usage is TRBV2 and J usage is TRBJ2-3; possibly TRBD2 for D (5 bases). V was trimmed by 7 bases and J by 6 bases, leaving 14 bases between them. The germline gives CDR1 SNHLY, CDR2 FYNNEI. The CDR3 covers 13 residues. This CDR3 reads CASNSGSDDTQYF. The CDR3 nucleotides read TGTGCCAGCAACTCCGGTAGCGATGATACGCAGTATTTT.

V is TRBV29-1 and J is TRBJ2-7, with 7 bases identical to TRBD1. Trimming took 5 bases from V and 0 from J; bases not matched to a gene: 1. From germline, CDR1 is SQVTM and CDR2 ANQGSEA. The CDR3 is made up of 12 amino acids. The CDR3 spells CSVRDSSYEQYF. DNA of the CDR3: TGCAGCGTTCGGGACAGCTCCTACGAGCAGTACTTC.

The V call is TRBV6-6, the J call TRBJ1-1; D possibly corresponds to TRBD1 (6 bases). V dropped 2 bases and J dropped 8 bases, with 9 bases sitting between them. Germline V gene data show CDR1 as MNHNY and CDR2 as SVGAGI (reference sequence). The CDR3 loop spans 12 amino acids. Written as DNA, the CDR3 is TGTGCCAGCAGTTACCCACAGGGAGAAGCTTTCTTT. It translates to CASSYPQGEAFF.

The chain has TRBV7-3 and TRBJ2-2; tentatively, D is TRBD1 (5 bases). Trimming cost V 0 bases and J 3 bases, with 11 bases left between them. CDR1 SGHTA and CDR2 FQGTGA come from the germline V gene. The CDR3 sequence is 16 residues long. CDR3 protein: CASSLTPAGYTGELFF. CDR3 in DNA: TGTGCCAGCAGCTTAACCCCAGCAGGGTACACCGGGGAGCTGTTTTTT.

The chain carries TRBV9 and TRBJ2-6; D unclear. V was trimmed by 2 bases and J by 3 bases, leaving 9 bases between them. From germline, CDR1 is SGDLS and CDR2 YYNGEE. The CDR3 spans 15 residues. DNA for the CDR3: TGTGCCAGCAGCGTCGAGGTCGATGGGGCCAACGTCCTGACTTTC. Translating gives CASSVEVDGANVLTF.

The chain has TRBV19 and TRBJ1-4; D is unclear. The CDR3 has 18 amino acids. V was trimmed by 3 bases and J by 4 bases, leaving 21 bases between them. Looked up from germline, CDR1 is LNHDA and CDR2 is SQIVND (reference sequence). This CDR3 is CASSMTGGLSRVNEKLFF. The CDR3 region has the DNA TGTGCCAGTAGTATGACCGGCGGGCTTTCTCGAGTTAATGAAAAACTGTTTTTT.

The chain is built from TRBV5-1 and TRBJ1-2; D not certain. From germline, CDR1 is SGHRS and CDR2 YFSETQ. V lost 5 bases to trimming and J lost 3 bases, with 11 bases between them. The CDR3 is made up of 13 amino acids. The CDR3 is CASRSTWDYGYTF. The CDR3 region has the DNA TGCGCCAGCAGATCCACTTGGGACTATGGCTACACCTTC.

Turning to this clone: Other DNA sequences of this sample code for an identical CDR3. V usage is TRBV5-1 and J usage is TRBJ1-2; D remains ambiguous. Germline V gives CDR1 SGHRS, CDR2 YFSETQ. The CDR3 has 14 residues. Trimming stripped 0 bases from V and 8 bases from J, with 14 bases between. In DNA form, the CDR3 reads TGCGCCAGCAGCTTGGAGGCCACCCGGCAAGGCTACACCTTC. Amino acid sequence: CASSLEATRQGYTF.

The J gene is TRBJ2-1, the V gene TRBV29-1; no firm D call. There are 13 residues in the CDR3. Trimming took 8 bases from V and 6 from J, leaving 17 bases between them. CDR1 and CDR2 (germline): SQVTM, ANQGSEA. This CDR3 reads CSLRSNTRNEQFF. The CDR3 bases are TGCAGCTTACGGTCCAACACCCGCAATGAGCAGTTCTTC.

V and J are TRBV9 and TRBJ1-4, with D maybe TRBD1 (5 bases). This CDR3 spans 14 amino acids. The V end was cut by 3 bases, the J end by 6 bases, with 12 bases between. Germline CDR1 is SGDLS and CDR2 is YYNGEE. The CDR3 region has the DNA TGTGCCAGCAGCGCGTTTTTGACAGATGAAAAACTGTTTTTT. Translation: CASSAFLTDEKLFF.

The rearrangement uses TRBV5-1 and TRBJ2-3, with a possible D match to TRBD2 (6 bases). CDR3 length: 15 residues. Trimming took 4 bases from V and 0 from J, leaving 12 bases between them. The V gene's germline CDR1 is SGHRS and CDR2 YFSETQ. CDR3 bases: TGCGCCAGCAGCGCCGGGAGCCCTAGCACAGATACGCAGTATTTT. Protein sequence: CASSAGSPSTDTQYF.

This clone showed up just once. The gene calls are TRBV5-1 and TRBJ2-3; D unclear. The length of the CDR3 is 14 residues. V was shortened by 4 bases and J by 0 bases, with 9 bases between the two germline ends. Per germline, CDR1 SGHRS and CDR2 YFSETQ. The CDR3 DNA sequence: TGCGCCAGCAGCAGGGATGGTAGCACAGATACGCAGTATTTT. Its protein product is CASSRDGSTDTQYF. Looking up the rest from reference TRBV5-1 and TRBJ2-3 gives the full variable domain: KAGVTQTPRYLIKTRGQQVTLSCSPISGHRSVSWYQQTPGQGLQFLFEYFSETQRNKGNFPGRFSGRQFSNSRSEMNVSTLELGDSALYLCASSRDGSTDTQYFGPGTRLTVL.

The chain recombines TRBV28 with TRBJ1-1; D perhaps matches TRBD1 (5 bases). Trimming removed 1 base from V and 4 bases from J, with 13 bases in between. CDR1 and CDR2 (germline): MDHEN, SYDVKM. CDR3 length equals 15 residues. In DNA form, the CDR3 reads TGTGCCAGCAGTTTATCCGGGGCGTTGGGCACTGAAGCTTTCTTT. As protein: CASSLSGALGTEAFF. The variable domain in full, with the rest retrieved from reference TRBV28 and TRBJ1-1, is DVKVTQSSRYLVKRTGEKVFLECVQDMDHENMFWYRQDPGLGLRLIYFSYDVKMKEKGDIPEGYSVSREKKERFSLILESASTNQTSMYLCASSLSGALGTEAFFGQGTRLTVV.

The chain couples TRBV7-9 to TRBJ2-3; D is undetermined. V lost 8 bases to trimming and J lost 5 bases, with 8 bases between them. The CDR3 has 11 amino acids. Germline V CDR1 and CDR2: SEHNR, FQNEAQ (reference sequence). Written as DNA, the CDR3 is TGTGCCAGCGTAGCCGAAGATACGCAGTATTTT. Translation gives CASVAEDTQYF.

V and J are TRBV4-1 and TRBJ1-1, with D possibly TRBD1 on 5 matching bases. Deletions cut 3 bases from V and 10 bases from J, with 15 bases between. CDR3 length: 13 amino acids. The germline gives CDR1 MGHRA, CDR2 YSYEKL. DNA for the CDR3: TGCGCCAGCAGCCATTCGCAGGGAGTGGGAGCTTTCTTT. Protein product: CASSHSQGVGAFF.

The V and J genes are TRBV7-2 and TRBJ1-3; D is unresolved. Trimming stripped 5 bases from V and 2 bases from J, with 13 bases between. Germline CDR1 and CDR2: SGHTA and FQGNSA. There are 15 residues in the CDR3. The chain's CDR3 is CASSLTERAGNTIYF. The CDR3 nucleotides are TGTGCCAGCAGCCTCACGGAGAGGGCTGGAAACACCATATATTTT.

This clone has just one count. The genes are TRBV6-5 and TRBJ2-5; 11 nucleotides line up with TRBD2. CDR1 and CDR2 from the germline V gene are MNHEY and SVGAGI. This CDR3 region has 15 residues. Germline trimming cut 5 bases from V and 5 bases from J; bases unmatched to any gene: 7. The CDR3 protein is CASSLTSGSWETQYF. CDR3 coding DNA: TGTGCCAGCAGTCTAACTAGCGGGAGTTGGGAGACCCAGTACTTC.

The chain recombines TRBV9 with TRBJ2-6; either TRBD1 or TRBD2 may fit D (5 bases each). Trimming took 0 bases from V and 11 from J, leaving 15 bases between them. The germline V gene has CDR1 SGDLS and CDR2 YYNGEE. The CDR3 spans 15 residues. The CDR3 nucleotides read TGTGCCAGCAGCGTAGCTCTGACAGAGGGCTACGTCCTGACTTTC. Amino acid sequence: CASSVALTEGYVLTF. Using reference TRBV9 and TRBJ2-6 for the parts outside the CDR3, the full variable domain is DSGVTQTPKHLITATGQRVTLRCSPRSGDLSVYWYQQSLDQGLQFLIQYYNGEERAKGNILERFSAQQFPDLHSELNLSSLELGDSALYFCASSVALTEGYVLTFGAGSRLTVL.

This clone was counted a single time. V is TRBV13 and J is TRBJ2-1, with unresolved D. V gave up 3 bases and J gave up 5 bases, with 11 bases separating them. The germline gives CDR1 PRHDT, CDR2 FYEKMQ (reference sequence). The CDR3 loop spans 14 amino acids. CDR3 nucleotides: TGTGCCAGCAGCTTTAGGACGGTGAACAATGAGCAGTTCTTC. Its protein is CASSFRTVNNEQFF.

The CDR3 loop is CASSELGRTGELFF. For the CDR3, the DNA is TGTGCCAGCAGTGAATTGGGCAGGACCGGGGAGCTGTTTTTT. The chain joins TRBV25-1 to TRBJ2-2; no clear D. The V end was cut by 1 base, the J end by 5 bases, with 8 bases between. The germline V gene encodes CDR1 MGHDK and CDR2 SYGVNS. This CDR3 is built from 14 residues. Together with reference TRBV25-1 and TRBJ2-2, the CDR3 gives the full variable domain: EADIYQTPRYLVIGTGKKITLECSQTMGHDKMYWYQQDPGMELHLIHYSYGVNSTEKGDLSSESTVSRIRTEHFPLTLESARPSHTSQYLCASSELGRTGELFFGEGSRLTVL.

This clone was recorded only once. The rearrangement joins TRBV27 to TRBJ2-5, with 10 nucleotides matching TRBD1. CDR1 MNHEY and CDR2 SMNVEV come from the germline V gene (reference sequence). The CDR3 runs to 15 residues. The trim removed 6 bases at V and 9 bases at J, leaving 13 bases unmatched. For the CDR3, the DNA is TGTGCCAGCAGCCAACCGGGACAGGGGCTCCGGGCCCAGTACTTC. Amino acids: CASSQPGQGLRAQYF.

The chain couples TRBV5-1 to TRBJ1-1; D remains ambiguous. V lost 1 base and J lost 5, with 15 bases in between. This CDR3 spans 15 amino acids. From germline, CDR1 is SGHRS and CDR2 YFSETQ. CDR3 loop: CASSLYRGVGTEAFF. The CDR3 bases are TGCGCCAGCAGCTTGTATCGGGGTGTGGGAACTGAAGCTTTCTTT. Full variable domain (rest looked up from reference TRBV5-1 and TRBJ1-1): KAGVTQTPRYLIKTRGQQVTLSCSPISGHRSVSWYQQTPGQGLQFLFEYFSETQRNKGNFPGRFSGRQFSNSRSEMNVSTLELGDSALYLCASSLYRGVGTEAFFGQGTRLTVV.